The 2 T cell receptor beta chains in this list originate from one sample, sequenced in a study of beta chain features in type 1 diabetes (dated by TCRdb to the late 2010s). Overall results and qualifications from the work: A moderate but significant shortening of TCRB CDR3 length was observed in type 1 diabetes patients in all four CD4+ subsets.

These receptors are not linked to any known antigen. Library method: the immunoSEQ multiplex PCR assay. The High Capacity cDNA Reverse Transcription Kit was used to reverse transcribe all of the isolated RNA, meaning that expressed TCRB transcripts were what got sequenced. The immuneACCESS repertoire file appears here via TCRdb, limited to in-frame rearrangements. These files lack a portion of the clones; in checked studies, under half of the deficit traces to unresolved V genes, and the cause of the others is not known. The sample table holds about 340,000 clones, of which 13% were seen once. About 0.016% of the sample goes to the ten largest clones. Sequenced material: naive CD4+ T cells from blood. The cell subset or site label, as the study defines it: true naive CD4+ T cells. These TCRs come from a woman between 18 and 30 years old with type 1 diabetes.

The CDR3 is CASSKKGITDTQYF. The DNA of the CDR3 is TGTGCCAGCAGCAAAAAGGGGATCACAGATACGCAGTATTTT. The chain links TRBV7-9 to TRBJ2-3; perhaps TRBD1 as D (5 bases). This CDR3 has 14 residues. Germline-derived CDR1 and CDR2 are SEHNR and FQNEAQ (reference sequence). Trimming removed 5 bases from V and 2 bases from J, with 11 bases in between. The full variable domain, its missing parts supplied by reference TRBV7-9 and TRBJ2-3, is DTGVSQNPRHKITKRGQNVTFRCDPISEHNRLYWYRQTLGQGPEFLTYFQNEAQLEKSRLLSDRFSAERPKGSFSTLEIQRTEQGDSAMYLCASSKKGITDTQYFGPGTRLTVL.

The table lists this clone with a few counts. J is TRBJ2-1 and V is TRBV28; 11 bases align to TRBD1. The CDR3 has 15 amino acids. CDR1 and CDR2 from the germline V gene are MDHEN and SYDVKM. V lost 2 bases, J lost 6 bases, and 3 bases stayed unmatched. CDR3 sequence: CASSLRTGGRNEQFF. CDR3 DNA: TGTGCCAGCAGTTTACGGACAGGGGGCCGCAATGAGCAGTTCTTC. Looking up the rest from reference TRBV28 and TRBJ2-1 gives the full variable domain: DVKVTQSSRYLVKRTGEKVFLECVQDMDHENMFWYRQDPGLGLRLIYFSYDVKMKEKGDIPEGYSVSREKKERFSLILESASTNQTSMYLCASSLRTGGRNEQFFGPGTRLTVL.